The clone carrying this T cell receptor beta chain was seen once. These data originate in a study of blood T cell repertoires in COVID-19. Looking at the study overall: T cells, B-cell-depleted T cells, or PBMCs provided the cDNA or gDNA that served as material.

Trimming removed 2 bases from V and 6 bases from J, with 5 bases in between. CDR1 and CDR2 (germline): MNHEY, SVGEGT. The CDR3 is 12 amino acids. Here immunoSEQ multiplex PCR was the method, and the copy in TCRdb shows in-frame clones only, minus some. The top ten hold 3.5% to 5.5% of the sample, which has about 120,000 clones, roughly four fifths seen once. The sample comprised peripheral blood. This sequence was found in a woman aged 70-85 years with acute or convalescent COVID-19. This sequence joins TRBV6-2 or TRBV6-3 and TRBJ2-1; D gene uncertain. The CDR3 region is CASSYNSNEQFF. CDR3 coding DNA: TGTGCCAGCAGTTACAACAGCAATGAGCAGTTCTTC.